These 31 T cell receptor beta chains were sequenced from one sample in a study of chemoradiotherapy in HPV16-positive cancers. Only in-frame clones appear in the TCRdb table, and some are missing; sequencing was by immunoSEQ multiplex PCR. The sample has approximately 12,000 clones, more than 70% seen once; the top ten hold more than 7.5%. Sampling was performed from a patient who underwent chemoradiotherapy. These receptors were collected from a human donor with HPV-associated anogenital cancer.

This clone was seen once. The chain has TRBV9 and TRBJ2-7; weak D call: TRBD1 (6 bases). Germline V gene data show CDR1 as SGDLS and CDR2 as YYNGEE. V was cut by 1 base and J by 1 base, with 9 bases left in between. The length of the CDR3 is 14 residues. Here the CDR3 reads CASSVMDRSYEQYF. The CDR3 DNA reads TGTGCCAGCAGCGTAATGGACAGATCCTACGAGCAGTACTTC.

There are a few counts of this clone. The CDR3 protein is CASSPGQGYTF. CDR3 coding DNA: TGTGCCAGCTCACCAGGGCAGGGCTACACCTTC. V is TRBV18 and J is TRBJ1-2; D unresolved. The CDR3 is 11 residues long. CDR1 and CDR2 from the germline V gene are KGHSH and LQKENI. V lost 2 bases and J lost 8, with 6 bases in between.

The V call is TRBV16, the J call TRBJ1-5; maybe TRBD1 (5 bases). Between the trimmed V and J ends, which lost 4 bases and 5 bases, there was a span of 15 bases. The CDR3 sequence is 15 residues long. Germline assignment: CDR1 KGHSY and CDR2 FQNENV. The CDR3 DNA is TGTGCCAGCAGCCCACCGGGACGGGACTATCAGCCCCAGCATTTT. Its protein is CASSPPGRDYQPQHF.

The chain couples TRBV19 to TRBJ1-1, with a possible D match to TRBD1 (5 bases). Trimming stripped 11 bases from V and 1 base from J, with 17 bases between. The CDR3 totals 14 residues. The germline gives CDR1 LNHDA, CDR2 SQIVND (reference sequence). In DNA form, the CDR3 reads TGTGCCTCGCGAAGGGGCACGGAGAACACTGAAGCTTTCTTT. It yields the protein CASRRGTENTEAFF.

Judged by abundance, this clone is medium-sized. The chain has TRBV5-1 and TRBJ1-2; TRBD1 aligns across 7 bases. The length of the CDR3 is 14 residues. CDR1 and CDR2 from the germline V gene are SGHRS and YFSETQ. Unmatched junction bases numbered 5, after V lost 4 bases and J lost 2 bases. In DNA form, the CDR3 reads TGCGCCAGCAGCGATAGACAGGGAAACTATGGCTACACCTTC. Protein sequence: CASSDRQGNYGYTF.

This clone has only a few counts. The gene calls are TRBV19 and TRBJ1-5, with D possibly TRBD1 on 5 matching bases. CDR1 and CDR2 from the germline V gene are LNHDA and SQIVND (reference sequence). CDR3 length: 15 residues. Trimming took off 3 bases at V and 3 bases at J, with 12 bases between the two ends. This CDR3 is CASSMGERVNQPQHF. The CDR3 DNA sequence: TGTGCCAGTAGTATGGGGGAACGAGTCAATCAGCCCCAGCATTTT.

The V gene is TRBV11-2, the J gene TRBJ2-7; either TRBD1 or TRBD2 may fit D (5 bases each). Per the germline V gene, CDR1 is SGHAT and CDR2 is FQNNGV. The CDR3 contains 16 residues. Trimming pared 3 bases from V and 3 bases from J, leaving 18 bases between. The CDR3 reads CASSLGTGSVNYEQYF. The CDR3 region has the DNA TGTGCCAGCAGCTTGGGGACCGGGTCCGTAAACTACGAGCAGTACTTC.

The chain combines TRBV7-6 with TRBJ2-3; D unresolved. Trimming left V 1 base short and J 2 bases short, with 10 bases between. The germline V gene encodes CDR1 SGHVS and CDR2 FNYEAQ. The CDR3 contains 15 residues. CDR3 nucleotide sequence: TGTGCCAGCAGCTTAGTTTCTGGAAACACAGATACGCAGTATTTT. Protein product: CASSLVSGNTDTQYF. The entire variable domain, with the rest obtained from reference TRBV7-6 and TRBJ2-3, is as follows: GAGVSQSPRYKVTKRGQDVALRCDPISGHVSLYWYRQALGQGPEFLTYFNYEAQQDKSGLPNDRFSAERPEGSISTLTIQRTEQRDSAMYRCASSLVSGNTDTQYFGPGTRLTVL.

A single count supports this clone. This chain uses TRBV4-3 with TRBJ2-7, with D perhaps TRBD1 or TRBD2 (5 bases each). This CDR3 region has 14 residues. The ends were cut back, 0 bases at V and 8 bases at J, with 14 bases in the middle. CDR1 LGHNA and CDR2 YSLEER come from the germline V gene. The CDR3 nucleotides are TGCGCCAGCAGCCAAGATCCTCTGGGGGAGAAGCAGTACTTC. Translating it yields CASSQDPLGEKQYF.

This clone appeared a single time. J is TRBJ2-1 and V is TRBV15; TRBD2 agrees at 9 bases. CDR3 length: 14 amino acids. The V and J ends lost 4 bases and 5 bases, in that order; junction bases with no gene match: 3. The germline V gene has CDR1 LNHNV and CDR2 YYDKDF (reference sequence). The CDR3 reads CATSNGLANNEQFF. Here the CDR3 DNA reads TGTGCCACCAGCAATGGACTAGCGAACAATGAGCAGTTCTTC.

This chain joins TRBV18 and TRBJ2-5; D may correspond to TRBD1 or TRBD2 (5 bases each). Trimming removed 3 bases at V and 1 base at J, with 9 bases between. CDR1 and CDR2 from the germline V gene are KGHSH and LQKENI. CDR3 length: 14 residues. Here the CDR3 DNA reads TGTGCCAGCTCACCGGACGGGGCCCAAGAGACCCAGTACTTC. It encodes CASSPDGAQETQYF. Supplemented by reference TRBV18 and TRBJ2-5, the full variable domain reads NAGVMQNPRHLVRRRGQEARLRCSPMKGHSHVYWYRQLPEEGLKFMVYLQKENIIDESGMPKERFSAEFPKEGPSILRIQQVVRGDSAAYFCASSPDGAQETQYFGPGTRLLVL.

The chain links TRBV7-2 to TRBJ2-6; D remains unclear. V was clipped by 3 bases and J by 0 bases, with 3 bases between them. CDR3 size: 14 residues. The germline CDR1 and CDR2 sequences are SGHTA and FQGNSA. In nucleotides, the CDR3 is TGTGCCAGCAGCTTCTCCTCTGGGGCCAACGTCCTGACTTTC. It is translated as CASSFSSGANVLTF.

The rearrangement links TRBV20-1 to TRBJ2-7; D may be TRBD1 (6 bases). The CDR3 is 11 residues long. CDR1 is DFQATT, CDR2 SNEGSKA, per germline (reference sequence). V shed 5 bases and J shed 4 bases, with 9 bases lying between them. The chain's CDR3 is CSAGTLYEQYF. CDR3 DNA sequence: TGCAGTGCTGGGACACTTTACGAGCAGTACTTC.

The genes are TRBV11-3 and TRBJ2-1; 7 nucleotides align to TRBD2. Trimming at V came to 8 bases and at J to 7 bases, leaving 11 bases not matched to a gene. The CDR3 has 14 amino acids. CDR1 is SGHNT, CDR2 YENEEA, per germline. The CDR3 loop is CASVSGMVYNEQFF. Written as DNA, the CDR3 is TGTGCCAGCGTCAGCGGGATGGTTTATAATGAGCAGTTCTTC.

The genes are TRBV7-3 and TRBJ2-7; 7 bases are shared with TRBD2. This CDR3 has 14 amino acids. CDR1 and CDR2 from the germline V gene are SGHTA and FQGTGA. With 3 bases clipped from V and 2 bases from J, the junction kept 4 bases outside the gene matches. The CDR3 region is CASSLASGPYEQYF. The DNA for the CDR3 is TGTGCCAGCAGCTTGGCTAGCGGCCCCTACGAGCAGTACTTC.

This sequence joins TRBV19 and TRBJ2-7, with a possible D match to TRBD2 (7 bases). This CDR3 comprises 15 residues. In germline, CDR1 is LNHDA, CDR2 SQIVND (reference sequence). Trimming stripped 3 bases from V and 0 bases from J, with 12 bases between. CDR3 amino acids: CASSMAGADSYEQYF. CDR3 nucleotide sequence: TGTGCCAGTAGTATGGCGGGGGCGGACTCCTACGAGCAGTACTTC.

This clone was detected a few times. The chain combines TRBV6-4 with TRBJ2-3, with TRBD2 identical over 9 bases. Germline CDR1 reads MRHNA; CDR2 reads SNTAGT. The trim removed 3 bases at V and 0 bases at J, leaving 4 bases unmatched. The CDR3 extends over 16 amino acids. CDR3 DNA: TGTGCCAGCAGTGAATCCGCGGGAGGGAGCACAGATACGCAGTATTTT. It is translated as CASSESAGGSTDTQYF.

The gene calls are TRBV6-6 and TRBJ2-7, with a weak D call TRBD2 (6 bases). Germline V gene lookup returns CDR1 MNHNY and CDR2 SVGAGI (reference sequence). The V and J ends lost 0 bases and 2 bases respectively, with 11 bases between them. The CDR3 consists of 15 residues. CDR3 loop: CASSYSMSSAYEQYF. The CDR3 nucleotides are TGTGCCAGCAGTTACTCGATGTCTAGCGCCTACGAGCAGTACTTC.

V is TRBV7-2 and J is TRBJ2-1; D is perhaps TRBD1 or TRBD2 (6 bases each). The germline CDR1 and CDR2 sequences are SGHTA and FQGNSA. The V end lost 5 bases, the J end lost 0 bases, and 14 bases lay between the germline ends. The CDR3 length is 16 residues. This CDR3 reads CASSRWGASSYNEQFF. CDR3 in DNA: TGTGCCAGCAGCCGCTGGGGGGCTAGCTCCTACAATGAGCAGTTCTTC.

This sequence joins TRBV10-2 and TRBJ2-7, with TRBD1 as a possible D gene (6 bases). CDR1 and CDR2 (germline): WSHSY, SAAADI. V was pared by 3 bases and J by 7 bases, with 13 bases between. This CDR3 has 13 residues. CDR3 protein: CASSDRGRVEQYF. The CDR3 DNA follows: TGCGCCAGCAGTGACAGGGGAAGGGTGGAGCAGTACTTC.

The chain joins TRBV7-2 to TRBJ2-1; no clear D gene. The V and J ends lost 1 base and 0 bases respectively, with 10 bases between them. The germline CDR1 and CDR2 sequences are SGHTA and FQGNSA. CDR3 length equals 16 residues. DNA of the CDR3: TGTGCCAGCAGCTTAGATACTTACCGCTCCTACAATGAGCAGTTCTTC. Protein: CASSLDTYRSYNEQFF.

The chain joins TRBV6-4 to TRBJ2-5; 7 bases map to TRBD2. Germline V gene sequence: CDR1 MRHNA, CDR2 SNTAGT. The ends lost 6 bases at V and 4 bases at J; junction bases unmatched: 5. This CDR3 spans 13 amino acids. In DNA form, the CDR3 reads TGTGCCAGCAGCCGGGAGGCCGGAGAGACCCAGTACTTC. Its translation is CASSREAGETQYF.

In this sample, this clone turned up a few times. The chain has TRBV5-5 and TRBJ2-3; TRBD2 aligns across 14 bases. CDR3 length: 16 amino acids. V was pared by 8 bases and J by 5 bases, with 10 bases of the junction left unmatched. Germline lookup yields CDR1 SGHKS and CDR2 YYEKEE (reference sequence). The CDR3 coding sequence is TGTGCCAGTGTTTCCGGGACTAGCGGGAGATTAGATACGCAGTATTTT. Amino acid sequence: CASVSGTSGRLDTQYF.

This clone was seen only a few times. This chain joins TRBV7-9 and TRBJ2-2, with 11 nucleotides matching TRBD2. The CDR3 runs to 19 residues. The V and J ends lost 5 bases and 4 bases, in that order; junction bases with no gene match: 15. Germline assignment: CDR1 SEHNR and CDR2 FQNEAQ (reference sequence). CDR3 DNA: TGTGCCAGCAGCGGAGGAGGTCTAGCGGGAGGCTCGCTCACCGGGGAGCTGTTTTTT. It yields the protein CASSGGGLAGGSLTGELFF.

This chain links TRBV18 with TRBJ1-5, with 8 nucleotides matching TRBD1. CDR1 KGHSH and CDR2 LQKENI come from the germline V gene. This CDR3 is built from 14 residues. With V trimmed by 3 bases and J by 6 bases, 4 bases remained unmatched. CDR3 sequence reads: CASSPGQGGQPQHF. The CDR3 nucleotides are TGTGCCAGCTCACCCGGACAGGGCGGTCAGCCCCAGCATTTT.

This sequence joins TRBV28 and TRBJ1-6, with D possibly TRBD1 on 5 matching bases. CDR1 and CDR2 from the germline V gene are MDHEN and SYDVKM. There are 11 residues in the CDR3. V was pared by 6 bases and J by 10 bases, with 7 bases between. CDR3 nucleotide sequence: TGTGCCAGCAGGGCAGGGTCACCCCTCCACTTT. This sequence encodes CASRAGSPLHF.

V is TRBV7-2 and J is TRBJ2-7, with 10 bases fitting TRBD1. Unmatched junction bases numbered 9, after V lost 5 bases and J lost 2 bases. Germline V gene sequence: CDR1 SGHTA, CDR2 FQGNSA. The CDR3 totals 16 residues. The CDR3 region has the DNA TGTGCCAGCAGCACCCGACCGGGACAGGGGACCTACGAGCAGTACTTC. It specifies CASSTRPGQGTYEQYF.

The chain links TRBV29-1 to TRBJ2-7; tentatively, D is TRBD1 (5 bases). This CDR3 has 12 amino acids. V lost 4 bases, J lost 6 bases, and 13 bases lay in between. Germline V CDR1 and CDR2: SQVTM, ANQGSEA. The CDR3 region is CSVGRVVGEQYF. CDR3 nucleotide sequence: TGCAGCGTTGGCAGGGTGGTTGGCGAGCAGTACTTC.

The chain links TRBV7-2 to TRBJ2-7; D is uncertain. From germline, CDR1 is SGHTA and CDR2 FQGNSA. V was shortened by 1 base and J by 3 bases, with 10 bases between the two germline ends. CDR3 length: 14 amino acids. The CDR3 sequence: CASSLDYSSYEQYF. CDR3 sequence (DNA): TGTGCCAGCAGCTTAGATTATTCGAGCTACGAGCAGTACTTC.

Here the CDR3 DNA reads TGTGCCTGGAGTGCCCAGGGGCGTGTGGGTCAGCCCCAGCATTTT. It codes for CAWSAQGRVGQPQHF. The gene calls are TRBV30 and TRBJ1-5; D perhaps matches TRBD1 (6 bases). The CDR3 length is 15 residues. Trimming stripped 1 base from V and 6 bases from J, with 16 bases between. Germline V gene lookup returns CDR1 GTSNPN and CDR2 SVGIG (reference sequence).

This clone was recorded a few times. CDR3: CASSFESLGTGELFF. The DNA of the CDR3 is TGCGCCAGCAGCTTCGAGAGTTTAGGGACCGGGGAGCTGTTTTTT. This rearrangement joins TRBV5-1 to TRBJ2-2; D is uncertain. CDR1 and CDR2 (germline): SGHRS, YFSETQ. The CDR3 runs 15 residues. V gave up 2 bases and J gave up 5 bases, with 13 bases separating them. The complete variable domain, with remaining parts taken from reference TRBV5-1 and TRBJ2-2, reads KAGVTQTPRYLIKTRGQQVTLSCSPISGHRSVSWYQQTPGQGLQFLFEYFSETQRNKGNFPGRFSGRQFSNSRSEMNVSTLELGDSALYLCASSFESLGTGELFFGEGSRLTVL.